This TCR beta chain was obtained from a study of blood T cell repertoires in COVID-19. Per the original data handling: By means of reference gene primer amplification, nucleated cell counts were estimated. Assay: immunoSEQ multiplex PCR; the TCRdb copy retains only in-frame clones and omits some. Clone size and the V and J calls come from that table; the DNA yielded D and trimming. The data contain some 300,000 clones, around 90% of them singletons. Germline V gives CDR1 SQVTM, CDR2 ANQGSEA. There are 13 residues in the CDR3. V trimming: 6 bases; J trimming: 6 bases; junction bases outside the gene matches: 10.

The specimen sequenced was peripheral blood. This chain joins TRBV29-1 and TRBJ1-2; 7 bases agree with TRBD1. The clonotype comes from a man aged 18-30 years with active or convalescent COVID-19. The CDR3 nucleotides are TGCAGCGTGGTACAGGGGACGGGTAATGGCTACACCTTC. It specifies CSVVQGTGNGYTF.